This record looks at one T cell receptor beta chain sequence and its context. This sample stems from a study of cytomegalovirus exposure and HLA in healthy donors. In germline, CDR1 is SGHRS, CDR2 YFSETQ. Trimming took 1 base from V and 7 from J, leaving 8 bases between them. CDR3 length: 13 residues. Clones were sequenced by immunoSEQ multiplex PCR, and TCRdb holds only the in-frame ones, with some missing. Of 220,000 or so clones detected, over 65% appear once; the ten largest clones hold roughly 6%. Sample: PBMCs. This TCR was recovered from a woman under 30 in good health and CMV-seronegative. The chain links TRBV5-1 to TRBJ2-2; tentatively, D is TRBD1 (5 bases). The CDR3 nucleotides are TGCGCCAGCAGCTTGCGGACAAACGGGGAGCTGTTTTTT. Its protein product is CASSLRTNGELFF.